These 31 T cell receptor beta chains were all obtained from the same sample, sequenced in a study of metastatic and nonmetastatic thyroid tumors. TCRdb reprocessed the PCR reads via MiXCR. Altogether about 25,000 clones are present, 19% being singletons, with the ten largest covering roughly 5.1%. Each patient went into thyroid surgery without having received any treatment. The specimen sequenced was blood. The receptors shown here come from a male donor with papillary thyroid cancer or a benign thyroid nodule (not recorded which). Some clones in this sample may be carry-over from other donors' samples.

With respect to this clone: The junction differs from germline at one of its ends, possibly a read error. This sequence joins TRBV28 and TRBJ2-6; TRBD1 might be the D (5 bases). Germline V gene lookup returns CDR1 MDHEN and CDR2 SYDVKM. The CDR3 totals 13 residues. The CDR3 protein is CASQSSGAIVLTF. DNA of the CDR3: TGTGCCAGCCAATCGAGTGGGGCCATCGTCCTGACCTTC.

There are many counts of this clone. V and J are TRBV2 and TRBJ2-3; 10 bases are shared with TRBD1. J gave up 7 bases and V 4 bases, and 8 bases lay outside the gene matches. Germline V gene sequence: CDR1 SNHLY, CDR2 FYNNEI. The CDR3 totals 15 residues. The CDR3 here is CASSGDRGGGNTQYF. The CDR3 DNA is TGTGCCAGCAGTGGGGACAGGGGAGGTGGGAATACGCAGTATTTT.

This clone was found many times. The J gene is TRBJ2-1, the V gene TRBV24-1; D is possibly TRBD1 or TRBD2 (5 bases each). Trimming stripped 6 bases from V and 7 bases from J, with 27 bases between. The germline V gene has CDR1 KGHDR and CDR2 SFDVKD. The CDR3 is made up of 18 amino acids. The CDR3 region is CATSSPIRRGAPRNEQFF. The CDR3 DNA is TGTGCCACCAGTTCCCCAATACGCCGGGGCGCCCCTAGGAATGAGCAGTTCTTC.

The gene calls are TRBV28 and TRBJ1-2; 11 bases line up with TRBD1. V trimming: 6 bases; J trimming: 8 bases; junction bases outside the gene matches: 8. Looked up from germline, CDR1 is MDHEN and CDR2 is SYDVKM. The CDR3 has 14 residues. The CDR3 region has the DNA TGTGCCAGCAGCTTACCGGGACAGGGGGGGGGCTACACCTTC. This sequence encodes CASSLPGQGGGYTF.

This clone was observed many times. The chain employs TRBV20-1 and TRBJ2-3; 8 nucleotides agree with TRBD2. Trimming cost V 0 bases and J 2 bases; bases outside gene matches: 19. The germline CDR1 and CDR2 sequences are DFQATT and SNEGSKA (reference sequence). This CDR3 spans 20 amino acids. The DNA for the CDR3 is TGCAGTGCTAGAGATCCGGAAGCGGGAGCCTTTAGTTCCCCCACAGATACGCAGTATTTT. Protein product: CSARDPEAGAFSSPTDTQYF.

This sequence joins TRBV6-5 and TRBJ2-5; D possibly corresponds to TRBD2 (5 bases). The CDR3 covers 12 residues. V gave up 0 bases and J gave up 12 bases, with 11 bases separating them. Germline V CDR1 and CDR2: MNHEY, SVGAGI. Here the CDR3 reads CASSYSGETKYF. As DNA, the CDR3 is TGTGCCAGCAGTTACTCGGGAGAGACAAAGTACTTC.

By share, this clone counts as medium-sized (0.01 to 0.1%). J is TRBJ2-2 and V is TRBV12-3 or TRBV12-4; TRBD2 agrees at 15 bases. The CDR3 loop spans 17 amino acids. Trimming at V came to 6 bases and at J to 5 bases, leaving 7 bases not matched to a gene. The CDR3, as DNA: TGTGCCAGCAGCTGGACTAGCGGGAGGGCCATTACCGGGGAGCTGTTTTTT. Its protein product is CASSWTSGRAITGELFF.

The table lists this clone with many counts. The chain couples TRBV28 to TRBJ1-1; D gene unclear. V shed 5 bases and J shed 4 bases, with 20 bases lying between them. This CDR3 is 16 amino acids long. Germline V gene lookup returns CDR1 MDHEN and CDR2 SYDVKM. CDR3 DNA: TGTGCCAGCAGTCCACCCCCCCGAGCCTATGGCACTGAAGCTTTCTTT. Amino acids: CASSPPPRAYGTEAFF.

V usage is TRBV7-2 and J usage is TRBJ2-3; 9 nucleotides agree with TRBD2. The germline CDR1 and CDR2 sequences are SGHTA and FQGNSA. This CDR3 spans 14 amino acids. Unmatched junction bases numbered 9, after V lost 10 bases and J lost 4 bases. The DNA of the CDR3 is TGTGCCACCCGGGGCGGGGGGGCCCCAGATACGCAGTATTTT. Residues: CATRGGGAPDTQYF.

This clone was counted between two and nine times. V gene TRBV4-1 combines with J gene TRBJ2-7; tentatively, D is TRBD2 (7 bases). CDR3 size: 17 residues. Trimming took off 3 bases at V and 1 base at J, with 19 bases between the two ends. The germline CDR1 and CDR2 sequences are MGHRA and YSYEKL. The CDR3 here is CASSQGGGSAGSYEQYF. The CDR3 DNA reads TGCGCCAGCAGCCAGGGGGGGGGCTCCGCGGGGTCCTACGAGCAGTACTTC.

At least ten counts were recorded for this clone. The gene calls are TRBV28 and TRBJ1-5, with no clear D. The CDR3 has 15 residues. The V end lost 2 bases, the J end lost 0 bases, and 8 bases lay between the germline ends. Germline-derived CDR1 and CDR2 are MDHEN and SYDVKM. The CDR3 DNA sequence: TGTGCCAGCAGTTTACGGACCCATAGCAATCAGCCCCAGCATTTT. This sequence encodes CASSLRTHSNQPQHF. The variable domain in full, with the rest retrieved from reference TRBV28 and TRBJ1-5, is DVKVTQSSRYLVKRTGEKVFLECVQDMDHENMFWYRQDPGLGLRLIYFSYDVKMKEKGDIPEGYSVSREKKERFSLILESASTNQTSMYLCASSLRTHSNQPQHFGDGTRLSIL.

This clone has just a few counts. The genes are TRBV19 and TRBJ2-3; D possibly corresponds to TRBD2 (7 bases). Between the trimmed V and J ends, which lost 4 bases and 3 bases, there was a span of 14 bases. Germline CDR1 and CDR2: LNHDA and SQIVND (reference sequence). This CDR3 is 15 amino acids long. The CDR3 nucleotides are TGTGCCAGTAGTAGGGGGGGCGCGACGACAGATACGCAGTATTTT. Amino acid sequence: CASSRGGATTDTQYF.

This clone is labeled medium-sized (0.01 to 0.1%). This sequence joins TRBV6-1 and TRBJ2-7; possibly TRBD2 for D (5 bases). The ends were cut back, 0 bases at V and 3 bases at J, with 9 bases in the middle. From germline, CDR1 is MNHNS and CDR2 SASEGT. This CDR3 contains 14 residues. DNA of the CDR3: TGTGCCAGCAGTGAAGCGTCGGGATTCTACGAGCAGTACTTC. This sequence encodes CASSEASGFYEQYF.

V is TRBV9 and J is TRBJ1-2; 12 bases align to TRBD1. There are 16 residues in the CDR3. CDR1 and CDR2 (germline): SGDLS, YYNGEE. The V segment lost 1 base and the J segment 8 bases; nucleotides outside the gene matches: 9. The CDR3 region has the DNA TGTGCCAGCAGCGTATCTCCGGGACAGGGGGCGCAGGGCTACACCTTC. Protein product: CASSVSPGQGAQGYTF.

This clone was counted a few times. The chain employs TRBV7-8 and TRBJ1-1; 11 nucleotides match TRBD1. The CDR3 sequence is 16 residues long. Germline loops: CDR1 SGHVS, CDR2 FQNEAQ. V lost 1 base to trimming and J lost 4 bases; unmatched junction nucleotides: 5. The CDR3 DNA is TGTGCCAGCAGCTTAGGGCTTGGGACAGGGGGCACTGAAGCTTTCTTT. This gives the protein CASSLGLGTGGTEAFF. Full variable domain (outside the CDR3, taken from reference TRBV7-8 and TRBJ1-1): GAGVSQSPRYKVAKRGQDVALRCDPISGHVSLFWYQQALGQGPEFLTYFQNEAQLDKSGLPSDRFFAERPEGSVSTLKIQRTQQEDSAVYLCASSLGLGTGGTEAFFGQGTRLTVV.

This clone was observed many times. This chain links TRBV25-1 with TRBJ2-2; D unclear. The V and J ends lost 8 bases and 6 bases respectively, with 13 bases between them. Germline V gene data show CDR1 as MGHDK and CDR2 as SYGVNS. The CDR3 loop spans 13 amino acids. Here the CDR3 DNA reads TGTGCCAGCGGGCCACGGAATCCCGGGGAGCTGTTTTTT. Translated: CASGPRNPGELFF.

This clone was recorded many times. This sequence joins TRBV15 and TRBJ2-3; 10 nucleotides align to TRBD1. CDR3 length: 16 amino acids. The V gene end was trimmed by 1 base and the J gene end by 7 bases; junction bases not matched to a gene: 8. Germline V CDR1 and CDR2: LNHNV, YYDKDF (reference sequence). The CDR3: CATSRGQGQGRHTQYF. In DNA, the CDR3 is TGTGCCACCAGCAGAGGCCAGGGACAGGGGAGGCATACGCAGTATTTT.

At least ten counts were recorded for this clone. The rearrangement uses TRBV7-6 and TRBJ2-5; 7 bases map to TRBD2. The CDR3 has 18 amino acids. V trimming: 0 bases; J trimming: 4 bases; junction bases outside the gene matches: 14. CDR1 is SGHVS, CDR2 FNYEAQ, per germline. The DNA of the CDR3 is TGTGCCAGCAGCTTAGCCGGGGGGACGGGATGGTTCCGAGAGACCCAGTACTTC. Its protein is CASSLAGGTGWFRETQYF.

This clone was counted at least ten times. The rearrangement uses TRBV10-3 and TRBJ2-3; D may be TRBD1 (5 bases). The CDR3 totals 16 residues. The V gene's germline CDR1 is ENHRY and CDR2 SYGVKD. Trimming cost V 4 bases and J 0 bases, with 14 bases left between them. Written as DNA, the CDR3 is TGTGCCATCAGTGTTTCCGCAGGGCCTAGCACAGATACGCAGTATTTT. Its translation: CAISVSAGPSTDTQYF.

In this sample, this clone turned up many times. This rearrangement joins TRBV5-1 to TRBJ1-1; D remains ambiguous. Germline values: CDR1 SGHRS, CDR2 YFSETQ. Trimming stripped 4 bases from V and 0 bases from J, with 16 bases between. This CDR3 has 16 residues. The CDR3 nucleotides are TGCGCCAGCAGCCCTAATGGGGTGGGAATGAACACTGAAGCTTTCTTT. This sequence encodes CASSPNGVGMNTEAFF. The full variable domain, its missing parts supplied by reference TRBV5-1 and TRBJ1-1, is KAGVTQTPRYLIKTRGQQVTLSCSPISGHRSVSWYQQTPGQGLQFLFEYFSETQRNKGNFPGRFSGRQFSNSRSEMNVSTLELGDSALYLCASSPNGVGMNTEAFFGQGTRLTVV.

This clone was found many times. V usage is TRBV15 and J usage is TRBJ2-1, with 7 bases aligning to TRBD2. Germline loops: CDR1 LNHNV, CDR2 YYDKDF (reference sequence). V lost 6 bases and J lost 8; bases outside the gene matches: 7. The CDR3 runs to 13 residues. The CDR3 region is CATRPFAGDEQFF. The CDR3, as DNA: TGTGCCACCAGACCTTTTGCGGGAGATGAGCAGTTCTTC.

The rearrangement joins TRBV9 to TRBJ1-1, with D uncertain. The CDR3 contains 14 residues. Germline V gene lookup returns CDR1 SGDLS and CDR2 YYNGEE. V lost 2 bases, J lost 11 bases, and 19 bases lay in between. Here the CDR3 DNA reads TGTGCCAGCAGCGTTCGATCCATGAACACTGGGGCTTTCTTT. This gives the protein CASSVRSMNTGAFF.

This clone was observed at least ten times. The CDR3 region is CASTESGDGYTF. Written as DNA, the CDR3 is TGTGCCAGCACCGAATCAGGGGATGGCTACACCTTC. The chain has TRBV7-9 and TRBJ1-2, with a weak D call TRBD1 (6 bases). This CDR3 spans 12 amino acids. Deletions cut 7 bases from V and 6 bases from J, with 12 bases between. Germline CDR1 reads SEHNR; CDR2 reads FQNEAQ (reference sequence).

V is TRBV6-2 or TRBV6-3 and J is TRBJ2-7, with D possibly matching TRBD1 (5 bases). V was shortened by 2 bases and J by 6 bases, with 17 bases between the two germline ends. Germline V CDR1 and CDR2: MNHEY, SVGEGT. The CDR3 has 15 residues. The CDR3 DNA is TGTGCCAGCAGTTACACCCAGGGTTTGTCGGCCGAGCAGTACTTC. Translated: CASSYTQGLSAEQYF.

This clone was picked up many times. The CDR3 nucleotides read TGCGCCAGCAGCTTGGCAGGTGGGCAGGGGTGGACAGATACGCAGTATTTT. This translates into CASSLAGGQGWTDTQYF. J is TRBJ2-3 and V is TRBV5-1; D is perhaps TRBD1 (6 bases). CDR1 SGHRS and CDR2 YFSETQ come from the germline V gene. This CDR3 comprises 17 residues. V was shortened by 0 bases and J by 3 bases, with 17 bases between the two germline ends.

The chain recombines TRBV2 with TRBJ2-7, with D tentatively TRBD2 (5 bases). The germline V and J ends were trimmed by 6 bases and 7 bases, with 22 bases remaining between them. CDR1 and CDR2 from the germline V gene are SNHLY and FYNNEI. The length of the CDR3 is 15 residues. The CDR3 sequence: CASRRVGFGDYEQYF. CDR3 coding DNA: TGTGCCAGCAGGAGGGTGGGATTTGGAGACTATGAGCAGTACTTC.

The table lists this clone with a few counts. The J gene is TRBJ2-3, the V gene TRBV27; 11 bases line up with TRBD2. V lost 10 bases to trimming and J lost 0 bases; unmatched junction nucleotides: 15. The CDR3 has 18 residues. CDR1 MNHEY and CDR2 SMNVEV come from the germline V gene (reference sequence). CDR3 DNA: TGTGCCACCCAGGTAGGTAGCGGGGGGGGGGGGAGCACAGATACGCAGTATTTT. Protein: CATQVGSGGGGSTDTQYF.

This clone has at least ten counts. The chain has TRBV19 and TRBJ1-6; 7 bases are shared with TRBD1. The germline gives CDR1 LNHDA, CDR2 SQIVND (reference sequence). With 3 bases clipped from V and 10 bases from J, the junction kept 6 bases outside the gene matches. This CDR3 comprises 14 residues. DNA for the CDR3: TGTGCCAGTAGTATCGACAGGGAAGAATCACCCCTCCACTTT. As protein: CASSIDREESPLHF.

This clone was picked up many times. The chain links TRBV20-1 to TRBJ1-1; 7 bases align to TRBD1. Germline V CDR1 and CDR2: DFQATT, SNEGSKA (reference sequence). CDR3 length: 17 residues. Trimming removed 0 bases from V and 4 bases from J; junction bases left unmatched: 14. The DNA for the CDR3 is TGCAGTGCTAGAGATCCCAGGGGGGGCCAGAGGGGCACTGAAGCTTTCTTT. Translation: CSARDPRGGQRGTEAFF.

This chain links TRBV20-1 with TRBJ1-5; D is undetermined. From germline, CDR1 is DFQATT and CDR2 SNEGSKA (reference sequence). The V and J ends lost 1 base and 6 bases respectively, with 10 bases between them. The CDR3 has 13 residues. The CDR3 DNA sequence: TGCAGTGCTAGAGCGATGGACCTTCAGCCCCAGCATTTT. It specifies CSARAMDLQPQHF.

By proportion, this clone is medium-sized. This chain links TRBV6-1 with TRBJ1-1; perhaps TRBD1 as D (6 bases). CDR1 is MNHNS, CDR2 SASEGT, per germline. V dropped 10 bases and J dropped 7 bases, with 22 bases sitting between them. The CDR3 extends over 14 amino acids. CDR3 in DNA: TGTGCCATCCGGAAGGGGGTGGGGAGTGTTGAAGCTTTCTTT. Translating gives CAIRKGVGSVEAFF.